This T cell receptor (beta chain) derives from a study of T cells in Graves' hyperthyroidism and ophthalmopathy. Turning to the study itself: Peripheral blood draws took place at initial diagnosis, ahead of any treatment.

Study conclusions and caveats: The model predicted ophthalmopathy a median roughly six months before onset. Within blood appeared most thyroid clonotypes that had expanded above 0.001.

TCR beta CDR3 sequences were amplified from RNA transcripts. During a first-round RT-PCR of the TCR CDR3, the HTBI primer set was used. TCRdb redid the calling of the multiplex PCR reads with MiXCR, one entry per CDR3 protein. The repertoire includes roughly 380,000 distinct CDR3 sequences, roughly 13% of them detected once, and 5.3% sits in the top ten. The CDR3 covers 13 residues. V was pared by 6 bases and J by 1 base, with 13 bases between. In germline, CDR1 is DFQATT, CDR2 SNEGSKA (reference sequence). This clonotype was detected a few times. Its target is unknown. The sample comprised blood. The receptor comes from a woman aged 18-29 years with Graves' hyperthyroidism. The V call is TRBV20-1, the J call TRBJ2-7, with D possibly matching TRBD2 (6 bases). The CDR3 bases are TGCAGTGCAATCGGGAGTTTTTCCTACGAGCAGTACTTC. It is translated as CSAIGSFSYEQYF.